Given below is one T cell receptor beta chain in context. The antigen is undetermined. 13 Jbeta primers and 60 Vbeta primers were used for the PCR. Clones were read by immunoSEQ multiplex PCR, and TCRdb kept only the in-frame ones, dropping some. The table includes about 260,000 clones, approximately 84% detected once. The data are from a study of cytomegalovirus exposure and HLA in healthy donors. The CDR3 is 13 residues long. Germline values: CDR1 SGHRS, CDR2 YFSETQ. Trimming removed 4 bases from V and 10 bases from J; junction bases left unmatched: 8. Study-wide findings and caveats: Researchers catalogued approximately 170 TCR beta chains as cytomegalovirus-associated. Most TCR beta V segments were productive about 90% or about 30% of the time in an earlier analysis.

Sequencing input: PBMCs. The origin of this receptor is a woman between 40 and 55 years old in good health and CMV-seropositive. V gene TRBV5-1 combines with J gene TRBJ2-5, with 9 bases identical to TRBD2. The CDR3 region has the DNA TGCGCCAGCAGCCCGGGAGGTAGCGGGAGCCAGTACTTC. Protein: CASSPGGSGSQYF. Drawing the rest from reference TRBV5-1 and TRBJ2-5, the complete variable domain is KAGVTQTPRYLIKTRGQQVTLSCSPISGHRSVSWYQQTPGQGLQFLFEYFSETQRNKGNFPGRFSGRQFSNSRSEMNVSTLELGDSALYLCASSPGGSGSQYFGPGTRLLVL.